This T cell receptor beta chain is from a study of shared clonotypes between healthy human individuals (TCRdb year 2020). In terms of the full investigation: Three men and two women, aged 18 to 49 years, made up the cohort. Per donor, three plates each were used for CD4 naive and CD4 memory, two for CD8 naive, and one for CD8 memory. Different laboratories and diverse techniques were used to prepare libraries and sequence TCR repertoires, to increase sequencing depth and limit assay-specific biases. To estimate repertoire size and how much clonotypes are shared between individuals, the study performed deep sequencing of blood TCR repertoires from five healthy adults. Per donor, leukapheresis produced somewhere between about 0.85 and 8.9 billion PBMCs. Beyond this particular receptor, the publication reports: Across a handful of donors, about 5.2% of naive CD4, 3% to 3.5% of naive CD8, around 2.1% of memory CD4, and about 0.4% of memory CD8 clonotypes were shared. The small number of donors limited the genetic and exposure-history diversity represented. Incomplete sequencing was indicated by rarefaction of sorted-subset datasets, despite the large sequencing depth. Clonotypes shared by all four sorted-subset donors showed higher generation probabilities than non-shared clonotypes. Estimated clonotype richness was generally larger for naive than for memory subsets. Only blood was sampled, and tissue TCR repertoires likely differ from those in blood. Pairwise subsampling indicated that sequencing depth was expected to affect the degree of clonotype sharing among donors.

TCR CDR3 regions were amplified from genomic DNA by multiplex PCR using the deep immunoSEQ assay. Genomic DNA extracted from each cell subset was distributed evenly over all wells of several immunoSEQ 96-well plates, and each plate served as one replicate. For sorted subsets, 150 to 250 ng of genomic DNA, equivalent to around 30,000 T cell genomes, went into each replicate PCR. Purified libraries were measured with a Qubit 3.0 fluorometer, size-checked on a Bioanalyzer 2100, and measured again with the KAPA Library Quantification kit. Every immunoSEQ 96-well plate was sequenced on a dedicated single-read 150-cycle Illumina NextSeq 550 flow cell. On the authors' methods: The immunoSEQ output contained only junctional sequences without quality scores, so filtering could not match that applied to full-length reads. Sequences were annotated with PyIR, a Python wrapper for IgBLAST v1.9, using IMGT germline references to assign V/J genes and CDR3. Any read was removed if the V/J assignment was weak (E-value above 1e-6), the CDR3 was missing, or the read contained stop codons, out-of-frame junctions, or ambiguous translated residues. V3J clonotypes were defined as sequences sharing an identical inferred V gene, J gene, and CDR3 amino acid sequence. Percentage overlap between repertoires was computed as shared unique clonotypes divided by the size of the smaller repertoire. Repertoire richness was assessed with RTK rarefaction, the Chao1 estimator, and Recon v2.1 estimates of unobserved clonotypes. Generation probabilities were computed with OLGA for all TCRbeta clonotypes obtained by the gDNA method from several donors. TCRdb holds this immuneACCESS table with in-frame rearrangements only. Some clones are missing; in checked studies, unresolved V genes explain under half, and the rest has no known cause. D and trimming were read from the DNA, whereas the V and J calls and clone size are those reported in that table. A total of 1.5 million to 2.5 million clones appear in this sample, 85% to 95% of them only once. The biggest ten clones account for roughly 1% of the sample.

CD8 naive samples were obtained by positive selection for CCR7 among CD45RO-negative cells, yielding a CD45RA+CCR7+ population from which TemRA cells were excluded. Donors were healthy HIV-negative adults with no recently reported acute infections or vaccinations. All donors were Caucasian adults living in Nashville, Tennessee, USA. Blood was obtained by leukapheresis, after which PBMCs were separated by Ficoll-Histopaque density gradient centrifugation and cryopreserved in liquid nitrogen vapor phase. Purity and quantity of every magnetically sorted T cell population were checked by analytical flow cytometry. Genomic DNA was isolated from each sorted fraction and quantified by UV absorbance on a Nanodrop 2000c. This clone was counted between two and nine times. There is no known antigen for this receptor. No quality values exist for individual bases; no much larger clone is one base distant. Deletion took 2 bases off V and 13 bases off J, with a span of 18 bases between the germline ends. Its CDR3 holds 15 amino acids, cysteine through phenylalanine. CDR3 DNA is the only sequence kept; it has 45 bases, read in frame from the first base. CDR1 and CDR2 were assigned from the germline V gene (reference sequence) as PRHDT and FYEKMQ.

The rearrangement joined TRBV13 to TRBJ1-6, and perhaps TRBD1 as D gene, on 5 matching bases. Sample: naive CD8+ T cells sorted from blood. The sample's cell subset or site label is to be understood as: CD45RA+CCR7+. The TCR originated in a man between 18 and 29 years old in good health. The CDR3 region has the sequence CASSLRRAGTAPLHF. The sequenced DNA: TGTGCCAGCAGCTTACGGAGAGCAGGGACGGCGCCCCTCCACTTT.